This TCR beta chain was observed in a study of blood T cell repertoires in COVID-19. The method was immunoSEQ multiplex PCR; TCRdb's version includes in-frame clones alone and lacks a portion of them. Among under 95,000 clones listed, about nine tenths were seen once. CDR1 and CDR2 (germline): MNHNS, SASEGT. The V and J ends lost 0 bases and 1 base, in that order; junction bases with no gene match: 2. The CDR3 consists of 15 residues. Material: peripheral blood. The chain joins TRBV6-1 to TRBJ2-7; 8 bases map to TRBD1. The origin of this receptor is a man in his forties or fifties with COVID-19, enrolled during active disease. The CDR3 sequence: CASSEAGTGSYEQYV. The DNA of the CDR3 is TGTGCCAGCAGTGAAGCGGGGACAGGATCCTACGAGCAGTACGTC.